This entry is about one T cell receptor (beta chain). This entry comes from a study of blood T cell repertoires in COVID-19. Trimming took off 4 bases at V and 6 bases at J, with 16 bases between the two ends. CDR1 is MGHRA, CDR2 YSYEKL, per germline. This CDR3 contains 14 residues. Authors' processing steps: Reference gene primer amplification gave nucleated cell count estimates. Sequencing used immunoSEQ multiplex PCR; TCRdb keeps in-frame clones, though not all of them. V, J and clone size are taken as reported in that table, and D and trimming were inferred from the DNA itself. This table has roughly 300,000 clones, about 90% appearing once.

The receptor was derived from a woman in her thirties who had recovered from COVID-19. The chain combines TRBV4-1 with TRBJ2-7; a possible D gene is TRBD2 (6 bases). Material for sequencing was PBMCs or T cells enriched from blood (not recorded which). In nucleotides, the CDR3 is TGCGCCAGCAGCCCAGAAGGGGAGGCCGTCGAGCAGTACTTC. It translates to CASSPEGEAVEQYF.